This T cell receptor beta chain came from a study of PD-1 blockade in classical Hodgkin lymphoma. Whole-study findings and limits: Significant TCR diversity gains by C4D1 occurred in CD4+ but not CD8+ cells. Lower baseline TCR diversity was reported for newly diagnosed patients than for healthy donors.

Using immunoSEQ multiplex PCR, the repertoire was profiled, and TCRdb retains in-frame clones only, with some absent. Of more than 2,500 clones in the sample, 71% were seen once. Details on this clone: Its cognate antigen is unknown.

Relapse was seen in all patients after autologous stem cell transplantation, and brentuximab vedotin exposure was variable. Investigators obtained CD8+ T cells from thawed PBMCs by magnetic negative selection. V was clipped by 0 bases and J by 10 bases; unmatched bases: 8. The germline V gene has CDR1 MNHEY and CDR2 SVGAGI. The CDR3 covers 16 residues. V and J are TRBV6-5 and TRBJ1-6; the match to TRBD1 covers 8 bases. The sequence came from a human donor with classical Hodgkin lymphoma. The material was CD8+ T cells from blood, obtained at baseline. The CDR3 is CASSYSDRVSGSPLHF. The CDR3 region has the DNA TGTGCCAGCAGTTACTCGGACAGGGTGAGCGGATCACCCCTCCACTTT.